Listed here are 10 T cell receptor beta chains from one sample, sequenced in a study of molecular identifiers for immune sequencing clone quantification. TCRdb ran MiXCR on the PCR reads and lists one entry per CDR3 protein. Altogether more than 550,000 distinct CDR3 sequences are present, over 25% being singletons, with the ten largest covering about 0.73%. Specimen: naive CD8+ T cells from blood, with Jurkat cell RNA spiked in. Subset meaning: FACS-sorted CD8+CD4-CCR7+CD45RA+ naive T cells. The receptors were gathered from a human donor in good health. Some libraries in this study had Jurkat cell RNA spiked in.

The CDR3 here is CATQPSDQYEQYF. The CDR3 DNA reads TGTGCCACCCAGCCCTCCGATCAATACGAGCAGTACTTC. The chain links TRBV28 to TRBJ2-7; D remains unclear. V was shortened by 10 bases and J by 4 bases, with 17 bases between the two germline ends. CDR1 and CDR2 from the germline V gene are MDHEN and SYDVKM. This CDR3 comprises 13 residues.

As concerns this clonotype: This may stem from a read error, because a much larger clone lies one nucleotide away. The rearrangement links TRBV29-1 to TRBJ2-5; D remains unclear. CDR1 SQVTM and CDR2 ANQGSEA come from the germline V gene. The CDR3 length is 12 residues. V gave up 4 bases and J gave up 5 bases, with 11 bases separating them. CDR3 bases: TGCAGCGTTGGGGCACCTCGGGAGACCCAGTACTTC. It translates to CSVGAPRETQYF. Variable domain in full (rest from reference TRBV29-1 and TRBJ2-5): SAVISQKPSRDICQRGTSLTIQCQVDSQVTMMFWYRQQPGQSLTLIATANQGSEATYESGFVIDKFPISRPNLTFSTLTVSNMSPEDSSIYLCSVGAPRETQYFGPGTRLLVL.

With respect to this clonotype: A much more abundant neighbour one base away suggests this may be a read error. The chain carries TRBV6-1 and TRBJ1-5, with 11 bases lining up with TRBD1. J gave up 2 bases and V 4 bases, and 13 bases lay outside the gene matches. In germline, CDR1 is MNHNS, CDR2 SASEGT. This CDR3 region has 19 residues. CDR3 in amino acids: CASSGSPDRGLYGNQPQHF. CDR3 coding DNA: TGTGCCAGCAGTGGGAGCCCGGACAGGGGGCTCTATGGCAATCAGCCCCAGCATTTT.

V usage is TRBV7-3 and J usage is TRBJ2-1, with D maybe TRBD2 (6 bases). CDR1 is SGHTA and CDR2 is FQGTGA in the germline V gene. The CDR3 has 15 residues. The V end lost 5 bases, the J end lost 9 bases, and 20 bases lay between the germline ends. CDR3 nucleotide sequence: TGTGCCAGCAGCGTGGGCGGGGAAAAACCCTTTGAGCAGTTCTTC. Protein: CASSVGGEKPFEQFF.

This clonotype occurred once. This may stem from a read error, because a much larger clone lies one nucleotide away. V usage is TRBV28 and J usage is TRBJ2-5; possibly TRBD1 for D (5 bases). CDR1 is MDHEN and CDR2 is SYDVKM in the germline V gene. CDR3 length equals 13 residues. This CDR3 reads CASSFRVQETQHF. CDR3 bases: TGTGCCAGCAGTTTCAGGGTTCAAGAGACCCAGCACTTC.

This clonotype was observed a few times. V gene TRBV5-5 combines with J gene TRBJ2-7; 12 bases fit TRBD1. The junction had 8 bases not matched to a gene; V was cut back by 7 bases and J by 6 bases. The length of the CDR3 is 14 residues. CDR1 is SGHKS and CDR2 is YYEKEE in the germline V gene (reference sequence). The chain's CDR3 is CASGTGTGGFEQYF. CDR3 nucleotides: TGTGCCAGCGGAACCGGGACAGGGGGCTTCGAGCAGTACTTC.

In regard to this clonotype: A much larger clone differs by one base, so this may be a read error. V is TRBV5-1 and J is TRBJ2-7, with 9 positions matching TRBD2. The CDR3 loop spans 17 amino acids. Germline V gives CDR1 SGHRS, CDR2 YFSETQ. Trimming removed 1 base from V and 9 bases from J; junction bases left unmatched: 17. The CDR3 region is CASSLPRPKREATVQYF. In DNA form, the CDR3 reads TGCGCCAGCAGCTTGCCGAGACCCAAGCGGGAGGCCACCGTGCAGTACTTC.

This clonotype was found many times. The gene calls are TRBV30 and TRBJ2-3, with 12 bases that match TRBD2. The V segment lost 6 bases and the J segment 2 bases; nucleotides outside the gene matches: 6. Germline V lookup: CDR1 GTSNPN, CDR2 SVGIG (reference sequence). The CDR3 is 15 residues long. The CDR3 region has the DNA TGTGCCTGCCGCGGACTAGCGGGAACCACAGATACGCAGTATTTT. Its protein is CACRGLAGTTDTQYF.

At least ten counts were recorded for this clonotype. This chain joins TRBV6-5 and TRBJ2-7, with 9 bases that match TRBD1. CDR1 is MNHEY and CDR2 is SVGAGI in the germline V gene. The CDR3 length is 14 residues. J lost 6 bases, V lost 2 bases, and 5 bases had no gene match. In DNA form, the CDR3 reads TGTGCCAGCAGTTACGGGACAGGGCTAGGCGAGCAGTACTTC. Translated: CASSYGTGLGEQYF.

This clonotype appeared many times. The chain is built from TRBV13 and TRBJ2-2; D may correspond to TRBD1 or TRBD2 (5 bases each). Trimming cost V 8 bases and J 0 bases, with 10 bases left between them. In germline, CDR1 is PRHDT, CDR2 FYEKMQ (reference sequence). CDR3 size: 14 residues. The CDR3 DNA is TGTGCCAGCGCCGGGACGCCGAACACCGGGGAGCTGTTTTTT. Translating it yields CASAGTPNTGELFF. Full variable domain (outside the CDR3, taken from reference TRBV13 and TRBJ2-2): AAGVIQSPRHLIKEKRETATLKCYPIPRHDTVYWYQQGPGQDPQFLISFYEKMQSDKGSIPDRFSAQQFSDYHSELNMSSLELGDSALYFCASAGTPNTGELFFGEGSRLTVL.